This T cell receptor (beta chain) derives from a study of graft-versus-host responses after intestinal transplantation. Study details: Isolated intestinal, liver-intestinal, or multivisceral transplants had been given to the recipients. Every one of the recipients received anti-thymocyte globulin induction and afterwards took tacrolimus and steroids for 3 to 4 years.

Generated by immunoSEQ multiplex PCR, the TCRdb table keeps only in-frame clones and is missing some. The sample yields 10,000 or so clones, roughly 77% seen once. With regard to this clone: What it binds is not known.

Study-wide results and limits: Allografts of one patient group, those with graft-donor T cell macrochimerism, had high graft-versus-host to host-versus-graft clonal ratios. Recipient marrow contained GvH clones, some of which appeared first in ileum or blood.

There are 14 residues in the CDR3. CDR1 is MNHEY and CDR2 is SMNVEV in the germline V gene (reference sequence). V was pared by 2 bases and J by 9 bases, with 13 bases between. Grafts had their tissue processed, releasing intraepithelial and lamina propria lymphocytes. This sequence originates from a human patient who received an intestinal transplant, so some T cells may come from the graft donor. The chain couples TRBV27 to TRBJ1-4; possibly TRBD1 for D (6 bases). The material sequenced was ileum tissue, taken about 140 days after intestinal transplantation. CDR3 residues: CASSLKGQGQKLFF. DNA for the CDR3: TGTGCCAGCAGTTTAAAAGGTCAGGGGCAAAAACTGTTTTTT. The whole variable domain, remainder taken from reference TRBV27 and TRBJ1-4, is EAQVTQNPRYLITVTGKKLTVTCSQNMNHEYMSWYRQDPGLGLRQIYYSMNVEVTDKGDVPEGYKVSRKEKRNFPLILESPSPNQTSLYFCASSLKGQGQKLFFGSGTQLSVL.